Presented here are 21 T cell receptor beta chains from one specimen sequenced in a study of CXCR3-negative and CXCR3-positive naive CD8 T cells. Study observations and caveats: Relative to CXCR3-negative naive cells, CXCR3-positive naive cells had more hydrophobic TRB CDR3s.

The antigens these receptors bind are not known. In preparing the TRB cDNA libraries, 5' RACE with UMI labels was used. TCRdb reprocessed the 5' RACE reads, keeping one entry per CDR3 protein, no DNA. The sample's table shows about 140,000 distinct CDR3 sequences. Input material: naive CXCR3+ CD8+ T cells from blood. Stated subset: CD45RO-CCR7+CD27+CD95- naive CD8+ T cells expressing CXCR3 (TNR3+). The receptor set was obtained from a human donor in good health. Some clones in this sample may be carry-over from other donors' samples.

The V call is TRBV28, the J call TRBJ2-3; the D gene TCRdb calls, TRBD2, cannot be checked with no DNA. Germline CDR1 is MDHEN and CDR2 is SYDVKM. The CDR3 extends over 14 amino acids. This CDR3 reads CASGSGTPRDTQYF.

The chain carries TRBV15 and TRBJ2-1; as DNA is missing, the TRBD2 call by TCRdb cannot be tested. CDR1 LNHNV and CDR2 YYDKDF come from the germline V gene (reference sequence). The CDR3 has 13 amino acids. CDR3 sequence reads: CATSKTGSNEQFF.

V gene TRBV7-9 combines with J gene TRBJ2-7. In germline, CDR1 is SEHNR, CDR2 FQNEAQ (reference sequence). The CDR3 totals 13 residues. This CDR3 reads CASSPQSGFEQYF.

The V gene is TRBV9, the J gene TRBJ1-2; with no DNA, the TCRdb D assignment of TRBD1 cannot be verified. The germline gives CDR1 SGDLS, CDR2 YYNGEE. The CDR3 covers 14 residues. CDR3 in amino acids: CASRTGTGRDGYTF.

The V and J genes are TRBV7-8 and TRBJ2-1; TCRdb gives TRBD2 as the D gene, but with no DNA this cannot be confirmed. The CDR3 has 15 residues. Germline V lookup: CDR1 SGHVS, CDR2 FQNEAQ. CDR3 loop: CASRLGLAEYNEQFF.

The chain combines TRBV25-1 with TRBJ2-7. CDR3 length equals 15 residues. Germline V gene sequence: CDR1 MGHDK, CDR2 SYGVNS. The CDR3: CASSEYGGRFDEQYF.

V is TRBV11-2 and J is TRBJ2-2. The germline V gene has CDR1 SGHAT and CDR2 FQNNGV. The CDR3 is 13 amino acids. CDR3 region: CASSLGQPGELFF.

The chain has TRBV29-1 and TRBJ2-3. Germline assignment: CDR1 SQVTM and CDR2 ANQGSEA. This CDR3 contains 13 residues. CDR3 residues: CSVGAAATDTQYF.

The chain links TRBV6-6 to TRBJ2-3. The CDR3 contains 14 residues. CDR1 is MNHNY, CDR2 SVGAGI, per germline (reference sequence). The CDR3 sequence: CASSYTTSTDTQYF.

The CDR3 spells CASSLTSVEQFF. The V and J genes are TRBV28 and TRBJ2-1; TCRdb picks TRBD2, but there is no DNA to check that call. The V gene's germline CDR1 is MDHEN and CDR2 SYDVKM. The CDR3 totals 12 residues.

This chain connects TRBV4-3 to TRBJ2-1; TCRdb designates TRBD1, a call that cannot be tested without DNA. This CDR3 has 16 amino acids. The germline V gene encodes CDR1 LGHNA and CDR2 YSLEER. CDR3 amino acids: CASSQVQGGLRNEQFF.

The rearrangement joins TRBV7-9 to TRBJ2-1; TCRdb names TRBD1, which stays unverified in the absence of DNA. CDR3 length: 11 residues. The germline CDR1 and CDR2 sequences are SEHNR and FQNEAQ (reference sequence). CDR3 region: CASSYGQGGFF.

CDR3 protein: CASSQDQDEQYF. The chain joins TRBV4-3 to TRBJ2-7. The CDR3 covers 12 residues. Germline CDR1 LGHNA, CDR2 YSLEER.

The chain joins TRBV28 to TRBJ1-6; TCRdb's D call of TRBD1 is untestable without DNA. The CDR3 is made up of 16 amino acids. CDR1 is MDHEN, CDR2 SYDVKM, per germline. The CDR3 sequence: CASSLTRDRDNSPLHF.

V and J are TRBV7-3 and TRBJ2-7. The CDR3 contains 14 residues. CDR1 and CDR2 from the germline V gene are SGHTA and FQGTGA. CDR3 loop: CASSMSAMSYEQYF.

This rearrangement joins TRBV4-3 to TRBJ1-1; TCRdb designates TRBD1, a call that cannot be tested without DNA. CDR1 and CDR2 (germline): LGHNA, YSLEER. The CDR3 consists of 15 residues. CDR3 protein: CASSQRTYENTEAFF.

The chain links TRBV29-1 to TRBJ2-3. Germline values: CDR1 SQVTM, CDR2 ANQGSEA. This CDR3 spans 14 amino acids. The CDR3 here is CSVDVSVAPDTQYF.

This chain connects TRBV29-1 to TRBJ2-7. The CDR3 totals 11 residues. CDR1 is SQVTM, CDR2 ANQGSEA, per germline. CDR3 sequence reads: CSGGVGSEQYF.

The V call is TRBV29-1, the J call TRBJ1-2. The CDR3 consists of 15 residues. CDR1 SQVTM and CDR2 ANQGSEA come from the germline V gene. This chain's CDR3 is CSVATSGMANYGYTF.

The genes are TRBV20-1 and TRBJ1-2. CDR3 length equals 14 residues. Germline assignment: CDR1 DFQATT and CDR2 SNEGSKA (reference sequence). CDR3 region: CSAREPGGYYGYTF.

This rearrangement joins TRBV7-6 to TRBJ2-1; there is no DNA to check the TCRdb D call of TRBD2. CDR1 and CDR2 from the germline V gene are SGHVS and FNYEAQ. This CDR3 has 16 residues. CDR3 residues: CASSFARLAGGNEQFF.